Described below is a single T cell receptor beta chain sequence and its context. Its cognate antigen is unknown. This sample is part of a study of T cell responses to AZD1222 COVID-19 vaccine. Findings and caveats of the study: White British donors predominated, females outnumbered males, and clonal diversity was possibly underestimated. Nearly half of the spike-specific TCRs reportedly recognize variant regions that carry no mutations. Repertoires were obtained solely post-peak T cell response.

The method was immunoSEQ multiplex PCR; TCRdb's version includes in-frame clones alone and lacks a portion of them. This sample has 80,000 to 95,000 clones, with more than 70% found just once. The sequence was obtained from an adult who received the AZD1222 COVID-19 vaccine. Source: peripheral blood, taken 28 days after the second AZD1222 dose.

The CDR3 DNA is TGCGCCAGCAGCTTGTTCGTTGGGAAAAGCTCCTACAATGAGCAGTTCTTC. Translating gives CASSLFVGKSSYNEQFF. The chain joins TRBV5-1 to TRBJ2-1; the D is unclear. V lost 1 base to trimming and J lost 0 bases, with 14 bases between them. This CDR3 comprises 17 residues. The germline V gene has CDR1 SGHRS and CDR2 YFSETQ.